These T cell receptor beta chains were read from a single sample in a study of control samples from healthy donors and cancer patients. The repertoire was sequenced with immunoSEQ multiplex PCR; TCRdb's copy has only in-frame clones and lacks some. The sample consists of 15,000 to 20,000 clones, more than 70% of them appearing once. Sequenced sample: PBMCs. These receptors all come from a woman between 65 and 79 years old with colorectal cancer. CDR3s include the opening cysteine and the closing phenylalanine or tryptophan. Each record gives: CDR3 DNA, CDR3 protein, J gene, V gene, D gene, clone size. A D gene is named only where the DNA matches it firmly. Clone size is stated in some rows and not others, as once, few, many or a class when expanded.

DNA: TGTGCCAGCAGTTACATGGGTAAAGAGACCCAGTACTTC; CDR3: CASSYMGKETQYF; J: TRBJ2-5; V: TRBV6-6; D: -; size: -
DNA: TGTGCCAGCAGCATTTGGACAGGGCCGAACACCGGGGAGCTGTTTTTT; CDR3: CASSIWTGPNTGELFF; J: TRBJ2-2; V: TRBV5-4; D: TRBD1; size: -
DNA: TGTGCCAGTAGTATTGGTTTTGGGGGGACCACCTACGAGCAGTACTTC; CDR3: CASSIGFGGTTYEQYF; J: TRBJ2-7; V: TRBV19; D: -; size: -
DNA: TGTGCCAGCAGTACCGGACAGGGGGCCTATCAGCCCCAGCATTTT; CDR3: CASSTGQGAYQPQHF; J: TRBJ1-5; V: TRBV6-5; D: TRBD1; size: -
DNA: TGTGCCAGCAGCTTAGGTCCAGGGAACAATGAGCAGTTCTTC; CDR3: CASSLGPGNNEQFF; J: TRBJ2-1; V: TRBV7-2; D: -; size: -
DNA: TGTGCCAGCAGTTACGGGGGGAGCGGCAATCAGCCCCAGCATTTT; CDR3: CASSYGGSGNQPQHF; J: TRBJ1-5; V: TRBV6-5; D: -; size: -
DNA: TGTGCCACGAGACAGAACACTGAAGCTTTCTTT; CDR3: CATRQNTEAFF; J: TRBJ1-1; V: TRBV6-4; D: -; size: -
DNA: TGTGCCAGCAGGCCCGGGACAGGGGGCTACGAGCAGTACTTC; CDR3: CASRPGTGGYEQYF; J: TRBJ2-7; V: TRBV9; D: TRBD1; size: -
DNA: TGCGCCAGCAGCGCCGCTAGCACAGATACGCAGTATTTT; CDR3: CASSAASTDTQYF; J: TRBJ2-3; V: TRBV5-1; D: -; size: -
DNA: TGTGCCAGCAGCTTGGAGGGGGGCGGCTACGAGCAGTACTTC; CDR3: CASSLEGGGYEQYF; J: TRBJ2-7; V: TRBV7-8; D: -; size: few
DNA: TGTGCCAGCAAACAGACGGGGAATAATTCACCCCTCCACTTT; CDR3: CASKQTGNNSPLHF; J: TRBJ1-6; V: TRBV25-1; D: -; size: -
DNA: TGTGCCAGTAGCGGGAGTCGCAACGAGCAGTACTTC; CDR3: CASSGSRNEQYF; J: TRBJ2-7; V: TRBV19; D: -; size: once
DNA: TGTGCCAGCAGTGAATCGCGTTCCCCCGGGCATGAGCAGTTCTTC; CDR3: CASSESRSPGHEQFF; J: TRBJ2-1; V: TRBV2; D: -; size: -
DNA: TGCAGCGTCCTGGGACAGGCAACTAATGAAAAACTGTTTTTT; CDR3: CSVLGQATNEKLFF; J: TRBJ1-4; V: TRBV29-1; D: TRBD1; size: once
DNA: TGTGCCAGCAGTGTGCCGGGACACACTAATGAAAAACTGTTTTTT; CDR3: CASSVPGHTNEKLFF; J: TRBJ1-4; V: TRBV25-1; D: -; size: -
DNA: TGTGCCTGGAGGCGGGGGGGGTCCTACGAGCAGTACTTC; CDR3: CAWRRGGSYEQYF; J: TRBJ2-7; V: TRBV30; D: TRBD2; size: -
DNA: TGTGCCAGCAGCCAAGGGACAGGGGGGGGCTATGGCTACACCTTC; CDR3: CASSQGTGGGYGYTF; J: TRBJ1-2; V: TRBV7-2; D: TRBD1; size: once
DNA: TGTGCCACCAGCGGCTTCGGAGGGAATGGCTATGGCTACACCTTC; CDR3: CATSGFGGNGYGYTF; J: TRBJ1-2; V: TRBV15; D: -; size: few
DNA: TGCGCCAGCAGCCACGCGGGCCCTGGAAACACTGAAGCTTTCTTT; CDR3: CASSHAGPGNTEAFF; J: TRBJ1-1; V: TRBV4-1; D: -; size: once
DNA: TGTGCCATCAGTCCCCCGGGACCCACCAGTGAGCAGTTCTTC; CDR3: CAISPPGPTSEQFF; J: TRBJ2-1; V: TRBV10-3; D: -; size: -
DNA: TGTGCCAGCTCACCTACGGGACTAGGAGGTTCAGAGCAGTACTTC; CDR3: CASSPTGLGGSEQYF; J: TRBJ2-7; V: TRBV18; D: TRBD2; size: -
DNA: TGTGCCAGCAGCTGGGCAGTAGCGGTCACCGGGGAGCTGTTTTTT; CDR3: CASSWAVAVTGELFF; J: TRBJ2-2; V: TRBV5-6; D: -; size: -
DNA: TGTGCCAGCAGGGCAGGGGCCCGGGGCTATGGCTACACCTTC; CDR3: CASRAGARGYGYTF; J: TRBJ1-2; V: TRBV2; D: -; size: -
DNA: TGTGCCAGTAGTACGACAGACGGAAACACCATATATTTT; CDR3: CASSTTDGNTIYF; J: TRBJ1-3; V: TRBV19; D: -; size: -
DNA: TGTGCCAGCAGCCCCACCGGGACAAAAGTCACAGATACGCAGTATTTT; CDR3: CASSPTGTKVTDTQYF; J: TRBJ2-3; V: TRBV3-1/TRBV3-2; D: -; size: once
DNA: TGTGCCTGGAGTTTGGACTGGGGCCAATACAATGAGCAGTTCTTC; CDR3: CAWSLDWGQYNEQFF; J: TRBJ2-1; V: TRBV30; D: -; size: -
DNA: TGTGCCAGCAGCCAGGCCGGGACTTCCCCCAATGAGCAGTTCTTC; CDR3: CASSQAGTSPNEQFF; J: TRBJ2-1; V: TRBV3-1/TRBV3-2; D: -; size: -
DNA: TGTGCCAGCAGTGGACAGGGAGGATCACCCCTCCACTTT; CDR3: CASSGQGGSPLHF; J: TRBJ1-6; V: TRBV9; D: TRBD1; size: -